These T cell receptor beta chains were read from a single sample in a study of T cells in Graves' hyperthyroidism and ophthalmopathy. One entry per CDR3 protein, called by TCRdb with MiXCR from the multiplex PCR reads. The repertoire holds under 700,000 distinct CDR3 sequences, with roughly a sixth as singletons. The specimen sequenced was blood. These receptors were obtained from a woman between 18 and 29 years old with Graves' hyperthyroidism. Both conserved end residues are part of each CDR3.

TRBJ2-3,TRBV2,CASTPEREKSTDTQYF
TRBJ1-5,TRBV13,CASSPGPGGKPQHF
TRBJ2-7,TRBV20-1,CSARPRLAINEQYF
TRBJ2-7,TRBV19,CASSIGGLLVPEQYF
TRBJ2-1,TRBV30,CAWSVGVRGNYNEQFF
TRBJ2-3,TRBV2,CASSPGTRRTDTQYF
TRBJ2-3,TRBV6-2/TRBV6-3,CASNFRTITDTQYF
TRBJ2-5,TRBV10-3,CAIGAAGSQETQYF
TRBJ1-4,TRBV28,CASSDRAGEKLFF
TRBJ1-2,TRBV7-2,CASSLEWEGRGGYTF
TRBJ1-6,TRBV7-2,CASSSSAGYSPLHF
TRBJ2-5,TRBV9,CASSTQTRDRDQETQYF
TRBJ2-3,TRBV3-1,CASSQGTNPSTDTQYF
TRBJ2-4,TRBV6-1,CASSLNSGLAVNIQYF
TRBJ2-1,TRBV20-1,CSARGTSGRSDEQFF
TRBJ2-3,TRBV28,CASSPKQGHDTRYF
TRBJ2-7,TRBV6-1,CASSGQRQGGEQYF
TRBJ1-1,TRBV29-1,CSVVWGTEAFF
TRBJ2-7,TRBV11-3,CASSSETLSSYEQYF
TRBJ1-1,TRBV4-3,CASSQGTGGGSGTEAFF
TRBJ1-4,TRBV20-1,CSAPGEGTNEKLFF
TRBJ2-7,TRBV20-1,CSALGPDRGDYEQYF
TRBJ1-5,TRBV4-3,CASSQEWGGQPQHF
TRBJ2-5,TRBV5-1,CASSSLRVSGEETQYF
TRBJ2-1,TRBV3-1,CASSHGAGGFYNEQFF
TRBJ1-1,TRBV2,CASSELRAGVEVF
TRBJ1-6,TRBV6-1,CASSDRRRVMGSPLHF
TRBJ1-1,TRBV28,CASRTLNTEAFF
TRBJ2-1,TRBV6-1,CASSPRTGEQFF
TRBJ2-3,TRBV9,CASSANGGTDTQYF
TRBJ2-7,TRBV9,CASSPFDGAYEQYF